This T cell receptor (beta chain) was identified in a study of cytomegalovirus exposure and HLA in healthy donors. Study findings and constraints: Associated with cytomegalovirus, according to the listing, were about 160 TCR beta chains. A later analysis linked a missense DCLRE1C variant to TCR beta V- and J-gene trimming. As a later analysis revealed, the rate of TCR association differed by HLA locus, with DRB1 most and HLA-C fewest.

With 3 bases removed from V and 5 bases from J, the gap between germline ends came to 11 bases. This CDR3 contains 14 residues. Germline assignment: CDR1 MDHEN and CDR2 SYDVKM. On this clone: Its specificity is not known.

Primers: 60 Vbeta forward and 13 Jbeta reverse. Profiling relied on immunoSEQ multiplex PCR, and the TCRdb table lists in-frame clones only, not all of them. The data contain 100,000 or so clones, 60% to 75% of them singletons. The sequencing input was PBMCs. The sequence was obtained from a woman between 40 and 55 years old in good health and CMV-seronegative. The chain uses TRBV28 and TRBJ1-5; D is undetermined. CDR3 sequence: CASSLTFGYQPQHF. The CDR3 nucleotides read TGTGCCAGCAGTTTGACTTTCGGTTATCAGCCCCAGCATTTT.